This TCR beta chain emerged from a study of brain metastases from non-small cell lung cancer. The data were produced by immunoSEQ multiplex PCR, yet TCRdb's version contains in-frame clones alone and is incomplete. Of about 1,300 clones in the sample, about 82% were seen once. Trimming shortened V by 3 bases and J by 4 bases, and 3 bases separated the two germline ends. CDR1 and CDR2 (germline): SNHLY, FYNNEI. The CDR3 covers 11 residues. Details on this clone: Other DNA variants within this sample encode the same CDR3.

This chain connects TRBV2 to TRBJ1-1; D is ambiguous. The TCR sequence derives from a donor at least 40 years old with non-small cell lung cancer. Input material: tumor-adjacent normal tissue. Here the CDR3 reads CASSEGTEAFF. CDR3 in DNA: TGTGCCAGCAGTGAGGGCACTGAAGCTTTCTTT.